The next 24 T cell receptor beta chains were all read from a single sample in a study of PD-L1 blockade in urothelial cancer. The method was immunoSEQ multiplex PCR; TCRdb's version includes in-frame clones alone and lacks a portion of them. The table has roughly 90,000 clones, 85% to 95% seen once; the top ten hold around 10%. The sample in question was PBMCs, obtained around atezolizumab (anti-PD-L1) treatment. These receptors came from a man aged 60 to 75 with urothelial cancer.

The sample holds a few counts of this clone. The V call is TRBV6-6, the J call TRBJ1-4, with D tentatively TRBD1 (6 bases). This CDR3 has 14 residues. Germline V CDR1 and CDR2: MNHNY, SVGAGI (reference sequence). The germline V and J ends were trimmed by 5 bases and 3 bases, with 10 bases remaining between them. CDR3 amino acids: CASSSGQPNEKLFF. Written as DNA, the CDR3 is TGTGCCAGCAGTAGCGGACAGCCTAATGAAAAACTGTTTTTT.

CDR3 DNA: TGTGCCAGCAGGCGTAGCGGGAGTACGTACGAGCAGTACTTC. Amino acid sequence: CASRRSGSTYEQYF. The chain joins TRBV14 to TRBJ2-7, with 9 bases matching TRBD2. CDR1 and CDR2 from the germline V gene are SGHDN and FVKESK. Losses at the gene ends were 6 bases for V and 4 bases for J; bases not matched to a gene: 7. CDR3 size: 14 residues. Together with reference TRBV14 and TRBJ2-7, the CDR3 gives the full variable domain: EAGVTQFPSHSVIEKGQTVTLRCDPISGHDNLYWYRRVMGKEIKFLLHFVKESKQDESGMPNNRFLAERTGGTYSTLKVQPAELEDSGVYFCASRRSGSTYEQYFGPGTRLTVT.

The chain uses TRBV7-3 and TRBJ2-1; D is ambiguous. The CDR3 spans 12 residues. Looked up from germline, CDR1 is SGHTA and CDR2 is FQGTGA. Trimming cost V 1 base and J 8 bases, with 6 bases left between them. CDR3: CASSLSGYEQFF. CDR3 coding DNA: TGTGCCAGCAGCTTAAGTGGCTATGAGCAGTTCTTC.

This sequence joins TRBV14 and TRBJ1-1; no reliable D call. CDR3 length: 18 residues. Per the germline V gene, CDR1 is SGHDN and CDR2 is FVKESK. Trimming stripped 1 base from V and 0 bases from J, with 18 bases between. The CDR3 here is CASSQGTGYEAMNTEAFF. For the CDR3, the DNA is TGTGCCAGCAGCCAAGGTACTGGGTATGAGGCCATGAACACTGAAGCTTTCTTT.

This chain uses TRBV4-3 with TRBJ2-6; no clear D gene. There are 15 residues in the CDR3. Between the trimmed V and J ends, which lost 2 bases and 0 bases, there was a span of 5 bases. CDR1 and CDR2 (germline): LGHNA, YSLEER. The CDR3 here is CASSQLSSGANVLTF. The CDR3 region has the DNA TGCGCCAGCAGCCAATTGAGCTCTGGGGCCAACGTCCTGACTTTC.

CDR3 coding DNA: TGTGCCAGCAGCTTACGGGGACTAGCGGGGGAAGATGAGCAGTTCTTC. It codes for CASSLRGLAGEDEQFF. V is TRBV7-3 and J is TRBJ2-1; 14 bases fit TRBD2. The CDR3 covers 16 residues. V shed 2 bases, J shed 8 bases, and the junction held 5 bases outside the gene matches. Germline V lookup: CDR1 SGHTA, CDR2 FQGTGA.

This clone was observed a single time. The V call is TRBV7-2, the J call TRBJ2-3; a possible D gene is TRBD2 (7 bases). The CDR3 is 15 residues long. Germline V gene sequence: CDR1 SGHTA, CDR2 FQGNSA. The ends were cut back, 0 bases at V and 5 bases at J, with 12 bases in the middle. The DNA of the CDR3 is TGTGCCAGCAGCTTAGCGGGGGGGCTTGTAGATACGCAGTATTTT. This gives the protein CASSLAGGLVDTQYF.

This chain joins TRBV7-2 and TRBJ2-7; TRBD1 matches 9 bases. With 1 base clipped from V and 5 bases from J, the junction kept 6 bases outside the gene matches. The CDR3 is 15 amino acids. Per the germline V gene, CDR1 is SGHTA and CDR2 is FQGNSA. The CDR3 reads CASSLGGTGYNEQYF. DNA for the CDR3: TGTGCCAGCAGCTTAGGCGGGACAGGGTATAACGAGCAGTACTTC.

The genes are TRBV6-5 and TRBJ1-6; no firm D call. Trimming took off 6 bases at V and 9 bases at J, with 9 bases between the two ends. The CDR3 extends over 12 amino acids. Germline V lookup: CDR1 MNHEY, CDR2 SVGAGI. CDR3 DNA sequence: TGTGCCAGCAGCTCCGATAGTTCACCCCTCCACTTT. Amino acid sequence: CASSSDSSPLHF.

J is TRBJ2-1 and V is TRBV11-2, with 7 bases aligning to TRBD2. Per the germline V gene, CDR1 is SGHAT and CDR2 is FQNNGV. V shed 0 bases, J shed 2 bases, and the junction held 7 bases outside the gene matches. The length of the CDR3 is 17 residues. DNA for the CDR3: TGTGCCAGCAGCTTAGAGTACGCGGGAGCGGCCTACAATGAGCAGTTCTTC. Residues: CASSLEYAGAAYNEQFF.

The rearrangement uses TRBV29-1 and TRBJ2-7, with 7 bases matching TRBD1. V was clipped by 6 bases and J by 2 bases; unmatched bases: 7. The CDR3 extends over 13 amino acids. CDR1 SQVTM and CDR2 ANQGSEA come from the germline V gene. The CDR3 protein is CSVMTGSTYEQYF. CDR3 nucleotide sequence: TGCAGCGTCATGACAGGGTCCACCTACGAGCAGTACTTC.

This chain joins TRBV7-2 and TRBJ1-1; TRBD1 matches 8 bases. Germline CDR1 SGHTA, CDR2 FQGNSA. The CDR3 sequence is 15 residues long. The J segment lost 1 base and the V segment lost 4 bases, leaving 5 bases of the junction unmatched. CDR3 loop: CASSWTGTGNTEAFF. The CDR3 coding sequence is TGTGCCAGCAGCTGGACCGGGACAGGGAACACTGAAGCTTTCTTT.

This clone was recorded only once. The DNA for the CDR3 is TGTGCCAGCTCACTATTGATGGGACAGGCGTCTACCGGGGAGCTGTTTTTT. Encoded protein: CASSLLMGQASTGELFF. The gene calls are TRBV18 and TRBJ2-2, with 8 bases aligning to TRBD1. V gave up 4 bases and J gave up 5 bases; unmatched junction bases: 12. Germline loops: CDR1 KGHSH, CDR2 LQKENI. This CDR3 spans 17 amino acids. Complete variable domain (other parts from reference TRBV18 and TRBJ2-2): NAGVMQNPRHLVRRRGQEARLRCSPMKGHSHVYWYRQLPEEGLKFMVYLQKENIIDESGMPKERFSAEFPKEGPSILRIQQVVRGDSAAYFCASSLLMGQASTGELFFGEGSRLTVL.

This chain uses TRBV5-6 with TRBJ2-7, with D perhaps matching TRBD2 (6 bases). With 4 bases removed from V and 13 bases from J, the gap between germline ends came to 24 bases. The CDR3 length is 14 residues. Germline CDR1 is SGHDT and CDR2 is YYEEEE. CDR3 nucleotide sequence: TGTGCCAGCAGCCTTGTAGCGGCCAAGGTGGCACGATACTTC. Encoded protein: CASSLVAAKVARYF.

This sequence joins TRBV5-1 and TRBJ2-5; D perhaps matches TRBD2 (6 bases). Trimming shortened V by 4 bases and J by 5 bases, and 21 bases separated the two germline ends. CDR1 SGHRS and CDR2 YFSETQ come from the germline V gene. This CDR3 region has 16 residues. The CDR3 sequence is CASSLRGGGSLETQYF. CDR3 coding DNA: TGCGCCAGCAGCCTACGGGGTGGGGGGAGCTTGGAGACCCAGTACTTC.

CDR3 DNA: TGTGCCAGCAGCGTAGGGTACGGAGGTACCACTGAAGCTTTCTTT. Protein sequence: CASSVGYGGTTEAFF. This chain connects TRBV9 to TRBJ1-1; D is undetermined. This CDR3 region has 15 residues. Germline loops: CDR1 SGDLS, CDR2 YYNGEE. Trimming removed 0 bases at V and 4 bases at J, with 13 bases between.

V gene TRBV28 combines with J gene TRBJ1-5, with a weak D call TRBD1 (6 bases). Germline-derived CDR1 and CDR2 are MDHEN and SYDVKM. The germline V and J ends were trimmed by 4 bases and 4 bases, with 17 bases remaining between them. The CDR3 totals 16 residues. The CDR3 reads CASSYRVTYYNQPQHF. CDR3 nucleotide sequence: TGTGCCAGCAGTTACAGGGTAACCTACTATAATCAGCCCCAGCATTTT.

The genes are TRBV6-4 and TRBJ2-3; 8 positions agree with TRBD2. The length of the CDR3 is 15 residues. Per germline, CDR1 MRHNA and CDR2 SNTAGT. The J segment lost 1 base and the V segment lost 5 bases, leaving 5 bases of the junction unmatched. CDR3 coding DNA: TGTGCCAGCAGTCCCAGCGGGAGCGGCACAGATACGCAGTATTTT. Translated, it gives CASSPSGSGTDTQYF.

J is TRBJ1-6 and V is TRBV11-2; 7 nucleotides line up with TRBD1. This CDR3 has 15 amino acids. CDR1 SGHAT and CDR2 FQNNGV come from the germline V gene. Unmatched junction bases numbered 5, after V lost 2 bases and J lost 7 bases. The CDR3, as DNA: TGTGCCAGCAGCTTAAGGGGGCAATTAAATTCACCCCTCCACTTT. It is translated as CASSLRGQLNSPLHF.

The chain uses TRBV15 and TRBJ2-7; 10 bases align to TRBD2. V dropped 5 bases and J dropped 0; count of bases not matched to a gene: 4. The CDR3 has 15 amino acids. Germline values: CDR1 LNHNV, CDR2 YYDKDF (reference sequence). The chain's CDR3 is CATSPGTSASYEQYF. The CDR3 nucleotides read TGTGCCACCAGCCCCGGGACTAGCGCCTCCTACGAGCAGTACTTC.

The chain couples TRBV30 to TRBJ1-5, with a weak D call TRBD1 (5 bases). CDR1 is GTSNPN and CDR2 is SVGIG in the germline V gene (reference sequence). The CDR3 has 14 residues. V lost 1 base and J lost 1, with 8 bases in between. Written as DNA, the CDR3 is TGTGCCTGGAGTGAGCGGGACAGCAATCAGCCCCAGCATTTT. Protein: CAWSERDSNQPQHF.

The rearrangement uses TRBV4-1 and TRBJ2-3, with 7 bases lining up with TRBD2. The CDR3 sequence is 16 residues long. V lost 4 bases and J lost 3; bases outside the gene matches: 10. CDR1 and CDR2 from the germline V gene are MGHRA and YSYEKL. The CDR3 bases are TGCGCCAGCAGCCCAGGCGGGGTAGCGGGTACAGATACGCAGTATTTT. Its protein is CASSPGGVAGTDTQYF.

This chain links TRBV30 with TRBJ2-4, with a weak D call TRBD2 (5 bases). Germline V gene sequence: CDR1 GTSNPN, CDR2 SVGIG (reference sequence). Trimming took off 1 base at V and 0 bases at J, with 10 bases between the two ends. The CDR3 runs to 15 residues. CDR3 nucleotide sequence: TGTGCCTGGAGTGGTAAAGCGGAAGCCAAAAACATTCAGTACTTC. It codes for CAWSGKAEAKNIQYF.

The CDR3 coding sequence is TGTGCCAGCAGGAGGGAGGCGAACACTGAAGCTTTCTTT. It yields the protein CASRREANTEAFF. This rearrangement joins TRBV2 to TRBJ1-1; D is unresolved. Trimming left V 6 bases short and J 1 base short, with 9 bases between. The CDR3 is 13 amino acids. Looked up from germline, CDR1 is SNHLY and CDR2 is FYNNEI.